The entry that follows covers one T cell receptor beta chain sequence. Its specificity is not known. The same CDR3 is also encoded by other DNA sequences in this sample. This entry comes from a study of cytomegalovirus exposure and HLA in healthy donors. Study details: According to later analysis, the same platform produced the approximately 120 validation and 666 first-cohort repertoires. Findings of the study overall: Some TCR beta chains (roughly 160 of them) were listed as cytomegalovirus-associated.

This CDR3 has 15 amino acids. With V trimmed by 2 bases and J by 4 bases, 3 bases remained unmatched. The V gene's germline CDR1 is SGDLS and CDR2 YYNGEE. TCRdb's copy holds only in-frame clones and misses some; the assay was immunoSEQ multiplex PCR. The data show some 250,000 clones, nearly 90% seen once. From the roughly 120-subject validation cohort, which was separate from the approximately 700-subject first cohort, the donors were drawn. This sequence was found in a woman aged 18 to 35 in good health and CMV-seronegative. The specimen was PBMCs. This chain uses TRBV9 with TRBJ2-1, with 10 bases identical to TRBD1. The CDR3, as DNA: TGTGCCAGCAGCGTGACAGGGGGCCCGTACAATGAGCAGTTCTTC. Translation: CASSVTGGPYNEQFF.